The rows below give T cell receptor beta chains drawn from one sample of a study of blood T cell repertoires in COVID-19. Sequencing was performed with immunoSEQ multiplex PCR; in TCRdb, only in-frame clones are kept and a portion is missing. The repertoire holds more than 250,000 clones, with about 84% as singletons. Sequenced: peripheral blood. These receptors came from a woman aged 45-60 years with acute or convalescent COVID-19. Each CDR3 is given with its conserved first and last residue. The order of the fields is V gene, J gene, CDR3 length, clone size, D gene, CDR3 DNA, CDR3 protein. A D gene is named only where the DNA matches it firmly. Some rows mark clone size as missing; the rest say once, few, many or name a class of expanded clone.

V: TRBV7-9; J: TRBJ1-1; length: 15; size: -; D: -; DNA: TGTGCCAGCAGTCGACGCACGGGTTCTCCTACTGAAGCTTTCTTT; CDR3: CASSRRTGSPTEAFF
V: TRBV5-1; J: TRBJ1-1; length: 15; size: -; D: -; DNA: TGCGCCAGCAGTATACTTGGTCCAGGGGAAACTGAAGCTTTCTTT; CDR3: CASSILGPGETEAFF
V: TRBV29-1; J: TRBJ1-2; length: 16; size: few; D: TRBD1; DNA: TGCAGCGTTGAAGCCATGAAAACAGGGGTTAACTATGGCTACACCTTC; CDR3: CSVEAMKTGVNYGYTF
V: TRBV5-1; J: TRBJ2-7; length: 14; size: -; D: -; DNA: TGCGCCAGCAGCTTGGCCGTCGGGTCCTACGAGCAGTACTTC; CDR3: CASSLAVGSYEQYF
V: TRBV5-5; J: TRBJ2-7; length: 15; size: -; D: TRBD1; DNA: TGTGCCAGCAGCCGAAAAACAGGGGAGTCCTACGAGCAGTACTTC; CDR3: CASSRKTGESYEQYF
V: TRBV29-1; J: TRBJ1-5; length: 12; size: -; D: -; DNA: TGCAGCGTTGAAGACGGGGATCAGCCCCAGCATTTT; CDR3: CSVEDGDQPQHF
V: TRBV4-2; J: TRBJ1-4; length: 15; size: -; D: -; DNA: TGTGCCAGCAGCCAAGCGGCCACAGTCAATGAAAAACTGTTTTTT; CDR3: CASSQAATVNEKLFF
V: TRBV7-2; J: TRBJ1-2; length: 15; size: -; D: -; DNA: TGTGCCAGCAGCTTAGGGCACAGGGCATACTATGGCTACACCTTC; CDR3: CASSLGHRAYYGYTF
V: TRBV21-1; J: TRBJ2-3; length: 16; size: -; D: -; DNA: TGTGCCAGCAGCAGAGGACAGGGGGGTTTGGGGGATACGCAGTATTTT; CDR3: CASSRGQGGLGDTQYF
V: TRBV14; J: TRBJ1-6; length: 16; size: -; D: -; DNA: TGTGCCAGCAGCCAAGATTACCCAGGGAATGGCTCACCCCTCCACTTT; CDR3: CASSQDYPGNGSPLHF
V: TRBV7-6; J: TRBJ1-3; length: 15; size: -; D: -; DNA: TGTGCCAGCACGAACACCCAGGGGCCAGGAAACACCATATATTTT; CDR3: CASTNTQGPGNTIYF
V: TRBV5-6; J: TRBJ1-2; length: 12; size: -; D: -; DNA: TGTGCCAGCAGGGGCACGGCCTATGGCTACACCTTC; CDR3: CASRGTAYGYTF
V: TRBV7-3; J: TRBJ2-5; length: 14; size: few; D: TRBD1; DNA: TGTGCCAGCAGCCCCCGGACAGGGCCAGAGACCCAGTACTTC; CDR3: CASSPRTGPETQYF
V: TRBV24-1; J: TRBJ1-5; length: 16; size: -; D: -; DNA: TGTGCCACCAGTGATGTGCTCGGGACAAGCATACAGCCCCAGCATTTT; CDR3: CATSDVLGTSIQPQHF
V: TRBV7-3; J: TRBJ1-2; length: 13; size: once; D: TRBD1; DNA: TGTGCCAGCAGCCTCGACAGGGTTTATGGCTACACCTTC; CDR3: CASSLDRVYGYTF
V: TRBV27; J: TRBJ2-3; length: 14; size: -; D: TRBD2; DNA: TGTGCCAGCAATGGGAGGGGTAGCACAGATACGCAGTATTTT; CDR3: CASNGRGSTDTQYF
V: TRBV6-4; J: TRBJ1-6; length: 13; size: once; D: -; DNA: TGTGCCAGCAGTGCCACAGATAGGTCACCCCTCCACTTT; CDR3: CASSATDRSPLHF
V: TRBV28; J: TRBJ2-1; length: 15; size: -; D: -; DNA: TGTGCCAGCAGTTCAACTGCGGGAACTCACAATGAGCAGTTCTTC; CDR3: CASSSTAGTHNEQFF
V: TRBV19; J: TRBJ1-5; length: 16; size: -; D: -; DNA: TGTGCCAGTAGCGCCCTAACAGCTCTTAGCAATCAGCCCCAGCATTTT; CDR3: CASSALTALSNQPQHF